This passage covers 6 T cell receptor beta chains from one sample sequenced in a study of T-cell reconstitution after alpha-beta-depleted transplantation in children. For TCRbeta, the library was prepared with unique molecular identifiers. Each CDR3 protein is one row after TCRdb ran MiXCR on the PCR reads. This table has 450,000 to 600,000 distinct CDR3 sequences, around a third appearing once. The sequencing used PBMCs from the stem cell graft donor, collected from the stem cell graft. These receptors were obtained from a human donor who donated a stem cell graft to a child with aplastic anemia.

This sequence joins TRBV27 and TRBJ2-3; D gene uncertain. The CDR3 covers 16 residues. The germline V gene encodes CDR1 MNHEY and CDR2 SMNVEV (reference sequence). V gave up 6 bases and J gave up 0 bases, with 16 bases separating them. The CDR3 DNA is TGTGCCAGCAGACGAAACACGGCCCCTAGCACAGATACGCAGTATTTT. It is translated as CASRRNTAPSTDTQYF.

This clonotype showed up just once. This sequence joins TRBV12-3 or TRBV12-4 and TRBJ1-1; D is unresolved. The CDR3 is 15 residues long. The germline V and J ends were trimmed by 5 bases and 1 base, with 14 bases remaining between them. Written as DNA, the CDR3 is TGTGCCAGCAGTCCCGCCGGAGTAGAGAACACTGAAGCTTTCTTT. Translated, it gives CASSPAGVENTEAFF.

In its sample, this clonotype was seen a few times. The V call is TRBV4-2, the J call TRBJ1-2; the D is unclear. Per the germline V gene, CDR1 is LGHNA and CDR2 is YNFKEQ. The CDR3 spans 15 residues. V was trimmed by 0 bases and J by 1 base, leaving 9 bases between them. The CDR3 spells CASSQEIVNNYGYTF. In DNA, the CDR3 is TGTGCCAGCAGCCAAGAGATAGTGAATAACTATGGCTACACCTTC.

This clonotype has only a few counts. The CDR3 loop reads CASSPIVTSSNQPQHF. CDR3 nucleotide sequence: TGTGCCAGTAGTCCGATCGTGACATCTAGCAATCAGCCCCAGCATTTT. The chain is built from TRBV19 and TRBJ1-5; no clear D. CDR1 LNHDA and CDR2 SQIVND come from the germline V gene (reference sequence). Trimming removed 5 bases from V and 0 bases from J, with 14 bases in between. This CDR3 is built from 16 residues.

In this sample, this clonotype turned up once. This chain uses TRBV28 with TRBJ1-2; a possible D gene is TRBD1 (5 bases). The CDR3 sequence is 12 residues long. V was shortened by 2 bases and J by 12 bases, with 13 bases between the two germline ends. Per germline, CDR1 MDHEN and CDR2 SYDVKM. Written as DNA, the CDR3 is TGTGCCAGCAGTTTAACCCCCAAGGGGAACACCTTC. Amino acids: CASSLTPKGNTF.

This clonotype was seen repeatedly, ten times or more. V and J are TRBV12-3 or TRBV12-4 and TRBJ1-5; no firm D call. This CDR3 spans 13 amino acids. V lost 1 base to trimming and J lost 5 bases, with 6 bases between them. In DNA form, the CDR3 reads TGTGCCAGCAGTTTAGAGGGAGATCAGCCCCAGCATTTT. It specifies CASSLEGDQPQHF.